The 5 T cell receptor beta chains below were found in one sample sequenced in a study of shared clonotypes between healthy human individuals. TCRdb keeps only in-frame clones here, not all; method: immunoSEQ multiplex PCR. The sample comprises around 720,000 clones, roughly 72% of which are singletons, and 1.5% to 2% rests with the top ten. Sequencing was performed on memory CD4+ T cells sorted from blood. The subset here: CD45RA-negative fraction. These receptors came from a woman aged 30 to 39 in good health.

The chain uses TRBV5-6 and TRBJ2-7; D uncertain. The germline V gene encodes CDR1 SGHDT and CDR2 YYEEEE. The CDR3 is made up of 11 amino acids. V was clipped by 6 bases and J by 7 bases, with 11 bases between them. The CDR3 spells CASIEGWEQYF. The CDR3 region has the DNA TGTGCCAGCATTGAAGGGTGGGAGCAGTACTTC.

This clone showed up just a few times. The CDR3, as DNA: TGTGCCAGCAGCTTCCAGGGGGCGACCACTGAAGCTTTCTTT. Residues: CASSFQGATTEAFF. The chain couples TRBV11-3 to TRBJ1-1, with TRBD1 matching over 8 bases. Germline V lookup: CDR1 SGHNT, CDR2 YENEEA. Trimming at V came to 3 bases and at J to 4 bases, leaving 4 bases not matched to a gene. The CDR3 runs to 14 residues.

The chain is built from TRBV28 and TRBJ1-1; tentative D call: TRBD1 (5 bases). The CDR3 contains 15 residues. Germline CDR1 and CDR2: MDHEN and SYDVKM. V was shortened by 5 bases and J by 2 bases, with 15 bases between the two germline ends. CDR3: CASSARVGVNTEAFF. CDR3 DNA sequence: TGTGCCAGCAGTGCAAGGGTGGGGGTAAACACTGAAGCTTTCTTT.

This clone came up many times. The V gene is TRBV28, the J gene TRBJ1-2; D is unresolved. Germline assignment: CDR1 MDHEN and CDR2 SYDVKM. The CDR3 sequence is 13 residues long. Trimming left V 7 bases short and J 7 bases short, with 16 bases between. CDR3 bases: TGTGCCAGCACGATTAGTCGGACGAGTGGCTACACCTTC. Translation: CASTISRTSGYTF.

V is TRBV4-2 and J is TRBJ1-2, with D maybe TRBD1 (5 bases). The CDR3 extends over 16 amino acids. Trimming shortened V by 5 bases and J by 6 bases, and 22 bases separated the two germline ends. CDR1 is LGHNA, CDR2 YNFKEQ, per germline. CDR3 coding DNA: TGTGCCAGCAGCGTAAGGCAGGGCGAGTTGCGCAATGGCTACACCTTC. It encodes CASSVRQGELRNGYTF.